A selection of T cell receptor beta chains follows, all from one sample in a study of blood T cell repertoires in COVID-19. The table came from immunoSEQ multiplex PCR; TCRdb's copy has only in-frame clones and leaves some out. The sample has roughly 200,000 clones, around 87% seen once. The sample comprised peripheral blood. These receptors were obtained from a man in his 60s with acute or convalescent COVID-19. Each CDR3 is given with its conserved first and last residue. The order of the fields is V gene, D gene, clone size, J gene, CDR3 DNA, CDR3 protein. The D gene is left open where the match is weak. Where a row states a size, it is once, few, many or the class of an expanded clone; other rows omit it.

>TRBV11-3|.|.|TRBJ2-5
TGTGCCAGCAGCAGGTCGACAGGCTTCACCAGGCAAGAGACCCAGTACTTC
CASSRSTGFTRQETQYF
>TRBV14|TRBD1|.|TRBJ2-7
TGTGCCAGCAGCCTTCCGGGACAGGGGGCCTACGAGCAGTACTTC
CASSLPGQGAYEQYF
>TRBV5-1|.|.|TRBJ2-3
TGCGCCAGCAGCTTGGAAGGGGCTAGCACAGATACGCAGTATTTT
CASSLEGASTDTQYF
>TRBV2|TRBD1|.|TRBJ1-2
TGTGCCAGCAGACTCGGGACAGGAACTGGCTACACCTTC
CASRLGTGTGYTF
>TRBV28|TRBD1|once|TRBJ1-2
TGTGCCAGCAGTACCCTGACAGGGGGCTTGGGCTACACCTTC
CASSTLTGGLGYTF
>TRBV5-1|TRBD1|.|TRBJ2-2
TGCGCCAGCAGCCAAACGGGACAGGCTGACACCGGGGAGCTGTTTTTT
CASSQTGQADTGELFF
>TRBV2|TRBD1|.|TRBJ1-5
TGTGCCAGCAGCCGACAGGGCCTGGGCAATCAGCCCCAGCATTTT
CASSRQGLGNQPQHF
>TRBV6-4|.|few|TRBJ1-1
TGTGCCAGCAGTGAGAGTAAGAACACTGAAGCTTTCTTT
CASSESKNTEAFF
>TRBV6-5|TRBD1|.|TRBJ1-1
TGTGCCAGCGCGAACACAGGGGGAGTCTGGGCTTTCTTT
CASANTGGVWAFF
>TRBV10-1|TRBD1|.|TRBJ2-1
TGCGCCAGCAGTCCGCCGGCACAGGGGGCCGATGAGCAGTTCTTC
CASSPPAQGADEQFF
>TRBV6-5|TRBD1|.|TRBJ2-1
TGTGCCAGCAGCCTATACAGGGGTGGCTACAATGAGCAGTTCTTC
CASSLYRGGYNEQFF
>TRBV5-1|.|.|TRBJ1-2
TGCGCCAGCAGCTTGTCAGATAACTATGGCTACACCTTC
CASSLSDNYGYTF
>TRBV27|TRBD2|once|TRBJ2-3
TGTGCCAGCAGACGACACTCCGGGACTAGCGGCTCTTGGGGCACAGATACGCAGTATTTT
CASRRHSGTSGSWGTDTQYF
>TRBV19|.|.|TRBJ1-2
TGTGCCAGTACCGCCACAGGGAGGGGTGGCTACACCTTC
CASTATGRGGYTF
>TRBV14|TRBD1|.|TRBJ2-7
TGTGCCAGCAGCCCGGGACAGGGGGCCTACGAGCAGTACTTC
CASSPGQGAYEQYF
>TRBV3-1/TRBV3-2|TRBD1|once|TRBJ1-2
TGTGCCAGCAGCCAAGATAGGGGACAGGGGTATGGCTACACCTTC
CASSQDRGQGYGYTF
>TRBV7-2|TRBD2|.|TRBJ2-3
TGTGCCAGCAGCCCCAAGCGGGGGGCGGTCTTGGATACGCAGTATTTT
CASSPKRGAVLDTQYF
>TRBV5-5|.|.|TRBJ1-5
TGTGCCAGCAGCTTGACGGGGGGCGCGGATAGCAATCAGCCCCAGCATTTT
CASSLTGGADSNQPQHF
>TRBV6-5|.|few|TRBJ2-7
TGTGCCAGCATGAGAGGCCTCGGGGGCTACGAGCAGTACTTC
CASMRGLGGYEQYF
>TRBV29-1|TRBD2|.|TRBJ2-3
TGCAGCGTTGACGGGGTAGCGGGGGTGGGGACAGATACGCAGTATTTT
CSVDGVAGVGTDTQYF
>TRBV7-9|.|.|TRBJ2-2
TGTGCCAGCAAAGAGACACCACTTAACACCGGGGAGCTGTTTTTT
CASKETPLNTGELFF
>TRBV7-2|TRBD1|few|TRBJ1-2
TGTGCCAGCAGCTTAGCGGCGAGAGGGGGCGCAAGTGGCTACACCTTC
CASSLAARGGASGYTF
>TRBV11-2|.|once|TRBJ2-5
TGTGCCAGCACCCCGGGAGCGCCGGGGGAGACCCAGTACTTC
CASTPGAPGETQYF
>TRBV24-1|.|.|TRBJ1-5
TGTGCCACCAGTGACCCTCAACAGGGAACTAGCAATCAGCCCCAGCATTTT
CATSDPQQGTSNQPQHF